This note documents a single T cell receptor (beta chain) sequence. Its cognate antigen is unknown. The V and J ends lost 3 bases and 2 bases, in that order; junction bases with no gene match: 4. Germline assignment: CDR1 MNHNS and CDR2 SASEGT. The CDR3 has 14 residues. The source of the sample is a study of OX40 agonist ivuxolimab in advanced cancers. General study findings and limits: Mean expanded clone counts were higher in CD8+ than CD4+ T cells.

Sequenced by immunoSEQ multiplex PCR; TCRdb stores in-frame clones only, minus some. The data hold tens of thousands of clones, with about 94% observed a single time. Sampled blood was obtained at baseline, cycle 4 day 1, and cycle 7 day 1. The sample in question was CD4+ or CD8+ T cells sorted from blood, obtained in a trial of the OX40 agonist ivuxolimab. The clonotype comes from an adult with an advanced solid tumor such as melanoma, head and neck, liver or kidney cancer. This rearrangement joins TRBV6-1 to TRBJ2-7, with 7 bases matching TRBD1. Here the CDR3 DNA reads TGTGCCAGCAGTGAGCGGACAGGTGCCTACGAGCAGTACTTC. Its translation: CASSERTGAYEQYF.